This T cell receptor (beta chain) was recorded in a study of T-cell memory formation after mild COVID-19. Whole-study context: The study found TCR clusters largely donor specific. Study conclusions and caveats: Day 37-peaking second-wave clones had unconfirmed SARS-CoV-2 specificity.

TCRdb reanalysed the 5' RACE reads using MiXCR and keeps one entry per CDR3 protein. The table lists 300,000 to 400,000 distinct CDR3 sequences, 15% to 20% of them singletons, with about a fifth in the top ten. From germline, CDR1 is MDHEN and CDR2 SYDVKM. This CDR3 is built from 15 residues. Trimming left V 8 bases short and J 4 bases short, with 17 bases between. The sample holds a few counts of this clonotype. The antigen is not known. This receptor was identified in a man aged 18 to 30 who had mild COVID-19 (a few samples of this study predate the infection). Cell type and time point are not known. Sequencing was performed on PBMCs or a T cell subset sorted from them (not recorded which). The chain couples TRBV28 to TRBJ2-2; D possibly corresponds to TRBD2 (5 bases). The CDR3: CASLVARSGTGELFF. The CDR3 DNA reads TGTGCCAGCTTGGTAGCGAGAAGTGGCACCGGGGAGCTGTTTTTT.